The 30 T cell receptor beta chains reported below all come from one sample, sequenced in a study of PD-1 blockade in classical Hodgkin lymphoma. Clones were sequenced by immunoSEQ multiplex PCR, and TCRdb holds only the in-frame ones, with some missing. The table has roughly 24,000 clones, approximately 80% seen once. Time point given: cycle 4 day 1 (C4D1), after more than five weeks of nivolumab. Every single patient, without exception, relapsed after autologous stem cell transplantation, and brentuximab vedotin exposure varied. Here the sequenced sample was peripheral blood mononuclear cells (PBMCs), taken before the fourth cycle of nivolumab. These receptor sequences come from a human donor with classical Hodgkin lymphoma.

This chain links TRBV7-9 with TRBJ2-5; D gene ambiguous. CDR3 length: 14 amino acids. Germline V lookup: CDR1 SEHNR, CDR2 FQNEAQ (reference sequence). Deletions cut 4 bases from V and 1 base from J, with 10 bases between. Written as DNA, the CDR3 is TGTGCCAGCAGCTCCAGGCGGCCCCAAGAGACCCAGTACTTC. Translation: CASSSRRPQETQYF.

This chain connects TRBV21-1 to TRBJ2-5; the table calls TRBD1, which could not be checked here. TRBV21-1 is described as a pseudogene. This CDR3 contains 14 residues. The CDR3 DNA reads TGTGCCAGCAGCACCCCAGGGGTTATAGAGACCCAGTACTTC. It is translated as CASSTPGVIETQYF.

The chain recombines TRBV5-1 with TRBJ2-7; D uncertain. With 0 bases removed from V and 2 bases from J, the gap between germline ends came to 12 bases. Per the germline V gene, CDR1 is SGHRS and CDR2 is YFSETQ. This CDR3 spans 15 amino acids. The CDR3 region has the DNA TGCGCCAGCAGCTTGGGGGGATCTATGACCTACGAGCAGTACTTC. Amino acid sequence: CASSLGGSMTYEQYF. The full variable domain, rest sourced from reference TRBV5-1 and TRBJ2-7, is KAGVTQTPRYLIKTRGQQVTLSCSPISGHRSVSWYQQTPGQGLQFLFEYFSETQRNKGNFPGRFSGRQFSNSRSEMNVSTLELGDSALYLCASSLGGSMTYEQYFGPGTRLTVT.

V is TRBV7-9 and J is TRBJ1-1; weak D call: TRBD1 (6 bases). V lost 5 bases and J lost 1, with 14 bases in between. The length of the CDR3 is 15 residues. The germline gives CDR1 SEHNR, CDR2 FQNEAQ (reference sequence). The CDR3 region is CASSHRPTGNTEAFF. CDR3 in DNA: TGTGCCAGCAGCCACCGCCCGACAGGGAACACTGAAGCTTTCTTT.

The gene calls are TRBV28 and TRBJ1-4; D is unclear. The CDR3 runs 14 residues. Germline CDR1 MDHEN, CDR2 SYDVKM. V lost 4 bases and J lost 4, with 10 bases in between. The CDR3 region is CASSSLTYNEKLFF. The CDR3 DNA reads TGTGCCAGCAGTTCTCTTACGTATAATGAAAAACTGTTTTTT. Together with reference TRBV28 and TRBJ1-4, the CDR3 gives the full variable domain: DVKVTQSSRYLVKRTGEKVFLECVQDMDHENMFWYRQDPGLGLRLIYFSYDVKMKEKGDIPEGYSVSREKKERFSLILESASTNQTSMYLCASSSLTYNEKLFFGSGTQLSVL.

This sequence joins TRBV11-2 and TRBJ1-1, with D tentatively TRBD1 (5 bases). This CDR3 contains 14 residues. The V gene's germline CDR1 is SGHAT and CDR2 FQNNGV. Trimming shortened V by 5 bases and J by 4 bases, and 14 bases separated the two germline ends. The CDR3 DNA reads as TGTGCCAGCAGCCTCGACGTGGGGGGCACTGAAGCTTTCTTT. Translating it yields CASSLDVGGTEAFF.

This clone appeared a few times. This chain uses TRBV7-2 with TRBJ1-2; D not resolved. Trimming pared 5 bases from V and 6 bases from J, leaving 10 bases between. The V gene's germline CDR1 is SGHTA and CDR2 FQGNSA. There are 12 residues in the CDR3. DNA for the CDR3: TGTGCCAGCAGCCCCCGGACCAATGGCTACACCTTC. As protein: CASSPRTNGYTF.

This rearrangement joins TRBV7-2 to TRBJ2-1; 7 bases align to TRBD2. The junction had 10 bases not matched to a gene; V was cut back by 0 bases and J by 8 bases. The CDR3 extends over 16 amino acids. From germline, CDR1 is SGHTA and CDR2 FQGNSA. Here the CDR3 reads CASSLAGGRVIYEQFF. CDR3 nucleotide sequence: TGTGCCAGCAGCTTAGCTGGCGGGAGAGTAATCTATGAGCAGTTCTTC.

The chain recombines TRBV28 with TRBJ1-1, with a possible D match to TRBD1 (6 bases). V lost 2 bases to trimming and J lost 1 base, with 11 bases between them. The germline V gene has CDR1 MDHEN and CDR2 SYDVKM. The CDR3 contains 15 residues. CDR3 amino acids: CASSLKDRQNTEAFF. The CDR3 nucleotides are TGTGCCAGCAGTTTAAAGGACAGACAGAACACTGAAGCTTTCTTT.

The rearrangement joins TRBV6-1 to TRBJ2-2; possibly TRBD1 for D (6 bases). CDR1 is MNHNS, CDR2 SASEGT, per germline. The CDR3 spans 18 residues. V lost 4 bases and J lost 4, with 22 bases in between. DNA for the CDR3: TGTGCCAGCAGTGTTGTACTAACAGGGCCCCCTACCACCGGGGAGCTGTTTTTT. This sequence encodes CASSVVLTGPPTTGELFF.

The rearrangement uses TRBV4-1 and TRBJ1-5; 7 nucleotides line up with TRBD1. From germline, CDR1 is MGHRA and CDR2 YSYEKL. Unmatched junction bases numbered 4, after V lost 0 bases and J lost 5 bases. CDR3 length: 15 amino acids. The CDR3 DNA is TGCGCCAGCAGCCAAGAGACAGGGCGGCATCAGCCCCAGCATTTT. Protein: CASSQETGRHQPQHF.

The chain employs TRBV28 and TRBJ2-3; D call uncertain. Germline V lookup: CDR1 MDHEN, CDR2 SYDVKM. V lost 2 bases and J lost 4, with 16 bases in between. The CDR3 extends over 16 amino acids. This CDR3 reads CASSLALVDVADTQYF. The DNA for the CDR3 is TGTGCCAGCAGTTTAGCGCTAGTTGATGTGGCAGATACGCAGTATTTT.

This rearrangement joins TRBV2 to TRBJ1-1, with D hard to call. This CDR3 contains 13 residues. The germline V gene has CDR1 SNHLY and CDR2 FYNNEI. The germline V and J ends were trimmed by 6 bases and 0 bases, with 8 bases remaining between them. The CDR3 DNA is TGTGCCAGCAGACAGTTCATGAACACTGAAGCTTTCTTT. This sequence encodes CASRQFMNTEAFF.

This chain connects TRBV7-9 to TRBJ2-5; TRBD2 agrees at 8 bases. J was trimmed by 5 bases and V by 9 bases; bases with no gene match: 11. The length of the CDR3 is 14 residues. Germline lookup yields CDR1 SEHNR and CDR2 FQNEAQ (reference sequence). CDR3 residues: CASRQRGPEETQYF. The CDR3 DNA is TGTGCCAGTCGTCAGCGGGGGCCTGAGGAGACCCAGTACTTC.

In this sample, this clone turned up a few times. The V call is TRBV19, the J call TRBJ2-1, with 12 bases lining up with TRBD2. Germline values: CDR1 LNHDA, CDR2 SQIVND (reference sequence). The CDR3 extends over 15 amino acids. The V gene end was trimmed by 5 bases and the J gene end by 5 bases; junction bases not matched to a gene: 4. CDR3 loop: CASSPASGGDNEQFF. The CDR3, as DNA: TGTGCCAGTAGTCCCGCTAGCGGGGGGGACAATGAGCAGTTCTTC.

The CDR3 reads CASSRRDRGPHEQYF. CDR3 DNA: TGTGCCAGCAGCCGCCGGGACAGGGGGCCCCACGAGCAGTACTTC. The rearrangement joins TRBV5-6 to TRBJ2-7; TRBD1 agrees at 12 bases. Germline CDR1 SGHDT, CDR2 YYEEEE. The ends lost 4 bases at V and 5 bases at J; junction bases unmatched: 7. This CDR3 is built from 15 residues. The entire variable domain, with the rest obtained from reference TRBV5-6 and TRBJ2-7, is as follows: DAGVTQSPTHLIKTRGQQVTLRCSPKSGHDTVSWYQQALGQGPQFIFQYYEEEERQRGNFPDRFSGHQFPNYSSELNVNALLLGDSALYLCASSRRDRGPHEQYFGPGTRLTVT.

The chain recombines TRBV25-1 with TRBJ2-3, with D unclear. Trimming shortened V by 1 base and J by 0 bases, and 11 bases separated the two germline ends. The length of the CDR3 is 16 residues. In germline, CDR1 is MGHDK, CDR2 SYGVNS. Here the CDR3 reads CASSESTTASTDTQYF. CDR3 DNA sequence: TGTGCCAGCAGTGAATCGACAACCGCTAGCACAGATACGCAGTATTTT.

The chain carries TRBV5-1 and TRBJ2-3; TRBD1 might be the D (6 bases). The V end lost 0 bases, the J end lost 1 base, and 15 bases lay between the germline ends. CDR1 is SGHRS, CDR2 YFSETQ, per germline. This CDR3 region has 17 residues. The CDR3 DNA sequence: TGCGCCAGCAGCTTGGTTCCCGACAGGAAGGGCACAGATACGCAGTATTTT. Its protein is CASSLVPDRKGTDTQYF.

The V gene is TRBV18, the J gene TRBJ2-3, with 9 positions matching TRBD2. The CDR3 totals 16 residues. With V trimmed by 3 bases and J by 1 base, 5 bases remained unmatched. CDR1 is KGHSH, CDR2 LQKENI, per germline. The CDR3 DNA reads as TGTGCCAGCTCACCCAGAAGCGGGGGGCGCACAGATACGCAGTATTTT. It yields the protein CASSPRSGGRTDTQYF. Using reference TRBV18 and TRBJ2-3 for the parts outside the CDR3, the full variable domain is NAGVMQNPRHLVRRRGQEARLRCSPMKGHSHVYWYRQLPEEGLKFMVYLQKENIIDESGMPKERFSAEFPKEGPSILRIQQVVRGDSAAYFCASSPRSGGRTDTQYFGPGTRLTVL.

As DNA, the CDR3 is TGTGCCAGCACTAACCGGCTGGCGGGGGCCTCCGAGCAGTACTTC. Translation gives CASTNRLAGASEQYF. The rearrangement uses TRBV5-6 and TRBJ2-7, with D possibly matching TRBD2 (7 bases). Germline assignment: CDR1 SGHDT and CDR2 YYEEEE. Trimming pared 6 bases from V and 6 bases from J, leaving 22 bases between. The CDR3 contains 15 residues.

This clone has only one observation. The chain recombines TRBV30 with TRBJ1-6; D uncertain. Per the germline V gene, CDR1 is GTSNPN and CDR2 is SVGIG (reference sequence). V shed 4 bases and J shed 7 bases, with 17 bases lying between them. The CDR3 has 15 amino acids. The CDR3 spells CAWTSKLGDNSPLHF. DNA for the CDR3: TGTGCCTGGACCTCAAAACTCGGCGACAATTCACCCCTCCACTTT.

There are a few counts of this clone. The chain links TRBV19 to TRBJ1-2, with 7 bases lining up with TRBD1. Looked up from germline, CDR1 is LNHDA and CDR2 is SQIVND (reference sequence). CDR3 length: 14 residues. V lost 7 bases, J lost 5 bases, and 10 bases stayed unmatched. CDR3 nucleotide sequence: TGTGCCAGTACCCCGACAGGGAAGGGGTATGGCTACACCTTC. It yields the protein CASTPTGKGYGYTF.

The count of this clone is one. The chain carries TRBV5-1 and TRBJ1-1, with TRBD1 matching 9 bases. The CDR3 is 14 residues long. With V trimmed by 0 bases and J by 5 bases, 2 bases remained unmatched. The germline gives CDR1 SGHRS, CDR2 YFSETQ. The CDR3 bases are TGCGCCAGCAGCTTGGACAGGGGGCTTACTGAAGCTTTCTTT. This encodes CASSLDRGLTEAFF.

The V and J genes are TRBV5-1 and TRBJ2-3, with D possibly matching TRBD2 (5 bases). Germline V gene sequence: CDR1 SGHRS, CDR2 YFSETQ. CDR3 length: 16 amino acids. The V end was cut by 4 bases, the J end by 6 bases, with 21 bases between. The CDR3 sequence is CASSTRPGRVWDTQYF. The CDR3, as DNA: TGCGCCAGCAGCACCAGACCGGGAAGGGTCTGGGATACGCAGTATTTT.

In DNA, the CDR3 is TGTGCCAGCAGCGCCGGACGAGGAACCGGGGACACTGAAGCTTTCTTT. It specifies CASSAGRGTGDTEAFF. The chain couples TRBV7-8 to TRBJ1-1; D uncertain. V was clipped by 5 bases and J by 3 bases, with 19 bases between them. This CDR3 has 16 residues. CDR1 is SGHVS, CDR2 FQNEAQ, per germline.

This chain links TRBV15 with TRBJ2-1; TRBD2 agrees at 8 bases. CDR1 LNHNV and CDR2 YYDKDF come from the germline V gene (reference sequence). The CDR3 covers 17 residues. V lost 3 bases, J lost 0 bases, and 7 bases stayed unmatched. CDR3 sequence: CATSSTSGLTSYNEQFF. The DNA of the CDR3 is TGTGCCACCAGCAGTACTAGCGGACTTACCTCCTACAATGAGCAGTTCTTC.

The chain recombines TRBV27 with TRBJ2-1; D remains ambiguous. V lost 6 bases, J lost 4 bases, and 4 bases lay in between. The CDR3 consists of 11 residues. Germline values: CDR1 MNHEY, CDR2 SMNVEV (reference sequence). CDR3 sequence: CASSKYNEQFF. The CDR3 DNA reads TGTGCCAGCAGCAAATACAATGAGCAGTTCTTC.

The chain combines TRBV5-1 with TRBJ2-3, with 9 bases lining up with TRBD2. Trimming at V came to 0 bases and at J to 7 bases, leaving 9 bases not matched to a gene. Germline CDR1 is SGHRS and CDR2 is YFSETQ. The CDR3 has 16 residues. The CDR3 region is CASSLGASGVLNTQYF. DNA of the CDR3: TGCGCCAGCAGCTTGGGGGCTAGCGGGGTTTTAAATACGCAGTATTTT.

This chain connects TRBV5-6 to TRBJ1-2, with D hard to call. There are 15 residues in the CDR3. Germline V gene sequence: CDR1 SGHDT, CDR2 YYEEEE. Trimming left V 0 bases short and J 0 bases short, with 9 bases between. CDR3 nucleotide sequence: TGTGCCAGCAGCTTGGCCGGGGATCCTAACTATGGCTACACCTTC. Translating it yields CASSLAGDPNYGYTF.

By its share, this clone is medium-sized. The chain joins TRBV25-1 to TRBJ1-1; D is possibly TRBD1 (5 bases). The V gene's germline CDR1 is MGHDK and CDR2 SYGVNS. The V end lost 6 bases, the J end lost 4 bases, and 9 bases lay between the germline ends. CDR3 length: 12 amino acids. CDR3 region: CASRWGLTEAFF. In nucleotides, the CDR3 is TGTGCCAGCAGGTGGGGCCTCACTGAAGCTTTCTTT.